The rows below give T cell receptor beta chains drawn from one sample of a study of T cell clonotyping in hematopoietic cell transplantation. Using immunoSEQ multiplex PCR, the repertoire was profiled, and TCRdb retains in-frame clones only, with some absent. The data contain over 35,000 clones, 80% to 90% of them singletons. Sequencing input: peripheral blood mononuclear cells. The receptors originated from a woman aged 40 to 50 in good health. Some clones in this sample may be carry-over from other donors' samples. Each CDR3 is given with its conserved first and last residue. The order of the fields is clone size, V gene, J gene, CDR3 length, D gene, CDR3 protein, CDR3 DNA. A D gene is named only where the DNA matches it firmly. Clone size is given for some rows only: seen once, a few or many times, or a class if the clone is expanded.

.,TRBV7-2,TRBJ2-7,14,.,CASSLVTRGGEQYF,TGTGCCAGCAGCTTAGTTACTCGGGGCGGCGAGCAGTACTTC
.,TRBV5-1,TRBJ2-3,15,.,CASSLQGSGTDTQYF,TGCGCCAGCAGCTTGCAAGGTAGTGGCACAGATACGCAGTATTTT
.,TRBV30,TRBJ1-2,14,.,CAWSVAGLDYGYTF,TGTGCCTGGAGTGTGGCGGGTTTGGACTATGGCTACACCTTC
.,TRBV29-1,TRBJ2-7,13,.,CSVRGGTDHEQYF,TGCAGCGTGAGGGGAGGGACAGACCACGAGCAGTACTTC
.,TRBV2,TRBJ2-3,14,TRBD2,CASSGGRASDTQYF,TGTGCCAGCAGTGGGGGGAGGGCCTCAGATACGCAGTATTTT
few,TRBV5-6,TRBJ1-2,15,TRBD1,CASSSGTGGPYGYTF,TGTGCCAGCAGCTCCGGGACAGGGGGCCCCTATGGCTACACCTTC
.,TRBV10-1,TRBJ2-7,14,TRBD2,CASSPGLAGAEQYF,TGCGCCAGCAGTCCCGGACTAGCGGGAGCCGAGCAGTACTTC
.,TRBV30,TRBJ2-3,19,.,CAWSKRLRRDPGTLSPQYF,TGTGCCTGGAGTAAGAGGCTGAGACGTGACCCCGGAACCCTCAGTCCGCAGTATTTT
.,TRBV2,TRBJ1-4,14,.,CASTTSSSGEKLFF,TGTGCCAGCACTACGTCCAGTTCGGGGGAAAAACTGTTTTTT
.,TRBV5-1,TRBJ2-3,17,TRBD2,CASSSGTSGRAEDTQYF,TGCGCCAGCAGCTCCGGGACTAGCGGGAGGGCCGAAGATACGCAGTATTTT
once,TRBV4-1,TRBJ2-7,14,.,CASSRGAGWYEQYF,TGCGCCAGCAGCCGGGGGGCGGGATGGTACGAGCAGTACTTC
.,TRBV28,TRBJ1-5,16,.,CASRRRAANLNQPQHF,TGTGCCAGCAGACGCCGGGCCGCTAACCTAAATCAGCCCCAGCATTTT
.,TRBV5-4,TRBJ1-1,11,TRBD1,CASSLGQGKTF,TGTGCCAGCAGCTTGGGACAGGGGAAAACGTTT
.,TRBV2,TRBJ2-5,13,.,CASSENPQETQYF,TGTGCCAGCAGTGAAAACCCCCAAGAGACCCAGTACTTC
.,TRBV7-2,TRBJ2-7,13,.,CASSFTGSGEQYF,TGTGCCAGCAGCTTCACAGGGTCGGGGGAGCAGTACTTC
.,TRBV11-2,TRBJ2-6,17,.,CASSSAGWLPGANVLTF,TGTGCCAGCAGCTCTGCGGGTTGGCTACCTGGGGCCAACGTCCTGACTTTC
once,TRBV9,TRBJ2-3,17,TRBD2,CASSVAGGGGEADTQYF,TGTGCCAGCAGCGTAGCCGGGGGGGGAGGGGAGGCAGATACGCAGTATTTT
.,TRBV10-3,TRBJ1-1,13,TRBD1,CAIGQAERTEAFF,TGTGCCATTGGACAGGCTGAGAGAACTGAAGCTTTCTTT
.,TRBV19,TRBJ2-7,15,.,CASSIGRQGLHEQYF,TGTGCCAGTAGTATAGGTAGGCAGGGTCTCCACGAGCAGTACTTC
.,TRBV27,TRBJ2-7,13,.,CASSSREPNEQYF,TGTGCCAGCAGTTCCCGAGAACCGAACGAGCAGTACTTC
once,TRBV6-5,TRBJ1-5,15,TRBD1,CASRPRDRPYQPQHF,TGTGCCAGCAGACCCCGGGACAGGCCTTATCAGCCCCAGCATTTT
.,TRBV5-6,TRBJ1-1,13,.,CASSNLRNTEAFF,TGTGCCAGCAGCAACCTCAGGAACACTGAAGCTTTCTTT
.,TRBV25-1,TRBJ2-1,15,TRBD1,CASSGGQGALNEQFF,TGTGCCAGCAGTGGGGGACAGGGGGCTCTGAATGAGCAGTTCTTC
.,TRBV11-3,TRBJ1-1,14,TRBD1,CASSRRTGNAEAFF,TGTGCCAGCAGCCGAAGGACAGGGAACGCCGAAGCTTTCTTT
.,TRBV6-4,TRBJ1-2,13,TRBD1,CASREDRGRGYTF,TGTGCCAGCAGGGAGGACAGGGGGCGAGGCTACACCTTC
.,TRBV6-1,TRBJ2-1,15,.,CASSRTGANYNEQFF,TGTGCCAGCAGCCGAACGGGCGCGAATTACAATGAGCAGTTCTTC
.,TRBV30,TRBJ2-2,14,TRBD2,CAWSSGRNTGELFF,TGTGCCTGGAGTAGCGGGAGGAACACCGGGGAGCTGTTTTTT